Given below is one T cell receptor beta chain in context. Its target is unknown. The data were taken from a study of cytomegalovirus exposure and HLA in healthy donors. Whole-study results and caveats: The listing of 150 to 200 TCR beta chains classed them as cytomegalovirus-associated. Cytomegalovirus status was reportedly diagnosed by the classifier with high specificity and sensitivity.

V shed 4 bases and J 7 bases; nucleotides not matched to a gene: 9. The length of the CDR3 is 14 residues. In germline, CDR1 is MNHEY, CDR2 SVGAGI. The data were produced by immunoSEQ multiplex PCR, yet TCRdb's version contains in-frame clones alone and is incomplete. The table lists 130,000 to 150,000 clones, about 87% of them singletons, with less than 5.5% in the top ten. The chain employs TRBV6-5 and TRBJ2-5; TRBD2 aligns across 7 bases. The source of this sequence is a man aged 18 to 30 in good health and CMV-seropositive. Sequencing was carried out using PBMCs. The CDR3 DNA reads TGTGCCAGCAGTTCCCGGTCTGGGGGGGGGACCCAGTACTTC. Protein sequence: CASSSRSGGGTQYF.